A selection of T cell receptor beta chains follows, all from one sample in a study of lymphopenia after photon versus proton radiotherapy. This table comes from immunoSEQ multiplex PCR, and its TCRdb copy is limited to in-frame clones, with some not included. Altogether about 60,000 clones are present, about four fifths being singletons, with the ten largest covering just over 2%. Sequencing was performed on peripheral blood, taken from a patient treated with proton-based radiotherapy. These receptors all come from a man aged 55 to 70 with pancreatic cancer. The conserved cysteine and the conserved F or W are not part of the CDR3 here.

j_call v_call cdr3_length cdr3_aa
TRBJ1-2 TRBV6-1 12 ASSEGRGHYGYT
TRBJ2-2 TRBV5-1 16 ASSSVSAGGPSTGELF
TRBJ2-6 TRBV28 14 ASKTGGTFGANVLT
TRBJ2-1 TRBV6-5 12 ASSRVPGGVEQF
TRBJ2-3 TRBV4-1 15 ASSPGGGGRRPDTQY
TRBJ1-2 TRBV15 12 ATSVGGPNYGYT
TRBJ2-5 TRBV9 13 ASSSRATRGETQY
TRBJ2-2 TRBV10-1 12 ASSAGGFTGELF
TRBJ2-7 TRBV6-1 12 ASSTGTSGYEQY
TRBJ2-5 TRBV9 13 ASSLGGAVQETQY
TRBJ2-3 TRBV28 15 ASSPGLAGVGTDTQY
TRBJ1-1 TRBV27 12 ASRGQTLNTEAF
TRBJ2-7 TRBV27 12 ASRGWGAPNEQY
TRBJ2-3 TRBV5-1 18 ASGGAAGNLAGSLTDTQY
TRBJ2-7 TRBV28 16 ASSLFEFSGRHSYEQY
TRBJ2-1 TRBV27 9 ASSPGREQF
TRBJ2-7 TRBV29-1 10 SVGTVLREQY
TRBJ1-2 TRBV11-2 11 ASSQDGLVGYT
TRBJ1-5 TRBV19 12 ASSIVRSNQPQH
TRBJ2-4 TRBV6-7 14 ASTRVSWIDKNIQY
TRBJ1-2 TRBV5-8 11 ASSLDSHAGYT
TRBJ1-6 TRBV30 12 AWRHGQGDSPLH
TRBJ2-7 TRBV2 13 ASSVGLRGYYEQY
TRBJ2-7 TRBV27 12 ASSLRDHTYEQY
TRBJ1-1 TRBV28 12 ASSLIRQNTEAF
TRBJ1-4 TRBV7-9 13 ASSSPGGSNEKLF
TRBJ1-1 TRBV6-1 14 ASSEHLTGMNTEAF
TRBJ2-7 TRBV28 14 AIGTGGAENPYEQY
TRBJ2-7 TRBV19 13 ASSQSGQVSYEQY
TRBJ1-1 TRBV14 11 ASQEQGYTEAF
TRBJ1-2 TRBV13 13 ASSSGQDANYGYT
TRBJ2-7 TRBV7-8 11 ASDRGSSYEQY
TRBJ1-4 TRBV7-9 12 ASSLGQGDEKLF
TRBJ2-3 TRBV5-1 12 ASSFAREVDTQY
TRBJ2-1 TRBV7-2 11 ASSLGGVNEQF
TRBJ2-7 TRBV5-5 12 ASSFGTGILEQY
TRBJ2-1 TRBV4-2 12 ASSPLDRGGEQF
TRBJ1-6 TRBV4-1 12 ASRSGGANSPLH
TRBJ2-5 TRBV7-9 13 ASSLAKAGRETQY
TRBJ2-1 TRBV4-3 14 ASSQDEFLRDNEQF
TRBJ2-2 TRBV5-5 13 ASASGEENTGELF
TRBJ1-1 TRBV19 14 ASRRQGAGMNTEAF
TRBJ1-2 TRBV10-3 13 AISESGQGPYGYT
TRBJ2-7 TRBV28 16 ASSLPGTRGGFPYEQY
TRBJ2-7 TRBV18 11 ASSGDGAYEQY
TRBJ2-2 TRBV5-8 14 ASSRTSGANTGELF
TRBJ2-2 TRBV7-2 13 ASSRTGAGTGELF
TRBJ2-7 TRBV5-8 11 ASSPGQGREQY
TRBJ2-1 TRBV6-5 14 ASSYLIAGGLNEQF
TRBJ1-2 TRBV6-6 11 ASTDRAGYGYT
TRBJ2-2 TRBV6-1 12 ASSEGSYTGELF